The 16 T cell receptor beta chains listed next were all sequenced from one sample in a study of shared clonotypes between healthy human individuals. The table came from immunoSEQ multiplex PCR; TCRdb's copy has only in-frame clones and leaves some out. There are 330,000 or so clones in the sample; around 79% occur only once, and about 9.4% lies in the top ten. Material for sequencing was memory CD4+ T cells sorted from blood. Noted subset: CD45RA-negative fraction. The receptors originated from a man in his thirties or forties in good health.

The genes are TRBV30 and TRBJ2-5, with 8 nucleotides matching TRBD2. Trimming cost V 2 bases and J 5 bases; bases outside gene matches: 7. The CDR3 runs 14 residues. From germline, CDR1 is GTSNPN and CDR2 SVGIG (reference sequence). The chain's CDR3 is CAWSPGLGSETQYF. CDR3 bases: TGTGCCTGGAGTCCGGGACTAGGTAGCGAGACCCAGTACTTC.

This CDR3 is CASREGNRNEQFF. CDR3 nucleotide sequence: TGTGCCAGCAGAGAGGGGAATAGGAATGAGCAGTTCTTC. The gene calls are TRBV27 and TRBJ2-1; possibly TRBD1 or TRBD2 for D (5 bases each). CDR3 size: 13 residues. Germline V gives CDR1 MNHEY, CDR2 SMNVEV (reference sequence). V gave up 6 bases and J gave up 7 bases, with 13 bases separating them.

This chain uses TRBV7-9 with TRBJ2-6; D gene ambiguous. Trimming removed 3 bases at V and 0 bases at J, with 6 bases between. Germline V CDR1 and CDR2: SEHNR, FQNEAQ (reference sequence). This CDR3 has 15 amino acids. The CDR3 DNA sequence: TGTGCCAGCAGCTTTGTGGGCTCTGGGGCCAACGTCCTGACTTTC. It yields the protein CASSFVGSGANVLTF.

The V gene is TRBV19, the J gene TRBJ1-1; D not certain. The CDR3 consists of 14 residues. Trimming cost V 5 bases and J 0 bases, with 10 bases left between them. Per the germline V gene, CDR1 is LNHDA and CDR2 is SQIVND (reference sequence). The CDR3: CASSRVGMNTEAFF. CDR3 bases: TGTGCCAGTAGTCGGGTAGGAATGAACACTGAAGCTTTCTTT.

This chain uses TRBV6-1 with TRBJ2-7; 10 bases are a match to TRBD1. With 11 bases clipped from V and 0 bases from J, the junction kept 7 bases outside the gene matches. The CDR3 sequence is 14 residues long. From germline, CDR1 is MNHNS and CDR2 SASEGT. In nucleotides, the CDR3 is TGTGCCGGTCAAAGACAGGGGGCCTCCTACGAGCAGTACTTC. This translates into CAGQRQGASYEQYF.

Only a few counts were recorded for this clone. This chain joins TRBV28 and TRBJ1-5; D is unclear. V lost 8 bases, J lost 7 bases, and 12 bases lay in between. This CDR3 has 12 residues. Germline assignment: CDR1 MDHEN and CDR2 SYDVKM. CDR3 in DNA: TGTGCCAGCCTAAGTGTTAGACAGCCCCAGCATTTT. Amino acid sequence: CASLSVRQPQHF.

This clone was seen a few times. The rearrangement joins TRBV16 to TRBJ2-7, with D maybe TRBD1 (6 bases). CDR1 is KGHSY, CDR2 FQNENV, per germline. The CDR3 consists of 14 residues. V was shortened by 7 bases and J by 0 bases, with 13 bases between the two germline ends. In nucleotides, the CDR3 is TGTGCCAGCACTAAACAGGGATCCTCCTACGAGCAGTACTTC. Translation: CASTKQGSSYEQYF.

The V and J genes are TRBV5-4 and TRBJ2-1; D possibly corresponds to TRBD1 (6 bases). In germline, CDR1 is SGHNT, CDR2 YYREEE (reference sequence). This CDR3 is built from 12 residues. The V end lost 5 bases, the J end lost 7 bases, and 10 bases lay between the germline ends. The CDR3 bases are TGTGCCAGCAGTAACACAGGGAATGAGCAGTTCTTC. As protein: CASSNTGNEQFF.

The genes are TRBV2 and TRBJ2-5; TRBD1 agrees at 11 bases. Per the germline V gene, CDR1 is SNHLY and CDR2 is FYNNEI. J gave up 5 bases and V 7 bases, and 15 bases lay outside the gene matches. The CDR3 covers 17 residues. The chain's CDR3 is CASKFYRDRGSRETQYF. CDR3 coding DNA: TGTGCCAGCAAGTTCTATAGGGACAGGGGGTCAAGGGAGACCCAGTACTTC.

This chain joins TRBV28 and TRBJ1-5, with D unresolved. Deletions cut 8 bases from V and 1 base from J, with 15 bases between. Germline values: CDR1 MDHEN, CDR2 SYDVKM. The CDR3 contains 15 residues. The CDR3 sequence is CASSRRVSSNQPQHF. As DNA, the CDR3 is TGTGCCAGCTCCCGGCGTGTATCAAGCAATCAGCCCCAGCATTTT. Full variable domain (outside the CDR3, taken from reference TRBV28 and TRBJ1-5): DVKVTQSSRYLVKRTGEKVFLECVQDMDHENMFWYRQDPGLGLRLIYFSYDVKMKEKGDIPEGYSVSREKKERFSLILESASTNQTSMYLCASSRRVSSNQPQHFGDGTRLSIL.

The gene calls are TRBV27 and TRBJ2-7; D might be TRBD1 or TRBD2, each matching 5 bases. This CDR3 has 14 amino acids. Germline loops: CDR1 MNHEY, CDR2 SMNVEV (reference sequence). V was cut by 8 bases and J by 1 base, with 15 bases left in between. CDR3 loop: CASAMGRLSYEQYF. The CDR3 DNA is TGTGCCAGCGCAATGGGACGGTTGTCCTACGAGCAGTACTTC.

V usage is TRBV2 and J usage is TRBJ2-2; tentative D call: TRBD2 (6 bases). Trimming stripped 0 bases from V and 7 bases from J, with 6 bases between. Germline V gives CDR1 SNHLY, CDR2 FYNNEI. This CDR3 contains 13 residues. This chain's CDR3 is CASSEAGGGELFF. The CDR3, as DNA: TGTGCCAGCAGTGAAGCCGGGGGCGGGGAGCTGTTTTTT.

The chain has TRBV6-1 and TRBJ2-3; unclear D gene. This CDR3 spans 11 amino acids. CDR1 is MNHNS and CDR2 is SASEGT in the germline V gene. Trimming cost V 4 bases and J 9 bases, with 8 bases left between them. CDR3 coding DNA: TGTGCCAGCAGTGGGAAAGAGACGCAGTATTTT. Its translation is CASSGKETQYF.

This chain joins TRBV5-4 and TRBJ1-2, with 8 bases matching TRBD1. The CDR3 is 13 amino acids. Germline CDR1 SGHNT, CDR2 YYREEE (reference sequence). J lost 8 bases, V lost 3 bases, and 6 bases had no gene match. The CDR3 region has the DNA TGTGCCAGCAGCTCACCGGACAGGGCGGGCTACACCTTC. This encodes CASSSPDRAGYTF.

The DNA of the CDR3 is TGTGCCACCAGCAGAGATAAGGGGCAAAAACTGTTTTTT. Amino acids: CATSRDKGQKLFF. This chain uses TRBV15 with TRBJ1-4; D might be TRBD1 (5 bases). The CDR3 is 13 residues long. The germline V and J ends were trimmed by 0 bases and 9 bases, with 8 bases remaining between them. The germline V gene encodes CDR1 LNHNV and CDR2 YYDKDF (reference sequence).

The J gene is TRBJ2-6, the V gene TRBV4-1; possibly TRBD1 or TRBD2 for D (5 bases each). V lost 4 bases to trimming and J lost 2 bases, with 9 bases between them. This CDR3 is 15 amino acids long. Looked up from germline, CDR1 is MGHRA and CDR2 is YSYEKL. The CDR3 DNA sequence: TGCGCCAGCAGCCGGGACGGACCTGGGGCCAACGTCCTGACTTTC. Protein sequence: CASSRDGPGANVLTF.